This T cell receptor beta chain was retrieved from a study of cytomegalovirus exposure and HLA in healthy donors. General study points: As a later analysis showed, a missense DCLRE1C variant was linked to trimming of TCR beta V- and J-genes. Later, TCR association rates were found to vary by HLA locus, highest for DRB1 and lowest for HLA-C. Relative to the approximately 680-donor mean, N-insertions were reportedly fewer in an Asian-associated ancestry cluster in a later analysis. In all likelihood, a cluster of highly shared sequence variants was a sequencing artifact.

Primers: 60 Vbeta forward and 13 Jbeta reverse. Only in-frame clones appear in the TCRdb table, and some are missing; sequencing was by immunoSEQ multiplex PCR. The sample lists some 190,000 clones, over 60% seen once, with about 1.1% in the top ten. This clone was found a few times. As yet, its antigen is unknown. Germline V gene data show CDR1 as LNHDA and CDR2 as SQIVND (reference sequence). CDR3 length: 14 residues. Between the trimmed V and J ends, which lost 9 bases and 0 bases, there was a span of 11 bases. The chain joins TRBV19 to TRBJ2-2, with a tentative D call TRBD1 (5 bases). The TCR originated in a woman between 35 and 50 years old in good health and CMV-seronegative. Sequencing was done on a sample of PBMCs. CDR3 sequence reads: CASWEGANTGELFF. DNA for the CDR3: TGTGCCAGCTGGGAAGGGGCGAACACCGGGGAGCTGTTTTTT. Full variable domain (outside the CDR3, taken from reference TRBV19 and TRBJ2-2): DGGITQSPKYLFRKEGQNVTLSCEQNLNHDAMYWYRQDPGQGLRLIYYSQIVNDFQKGDIAEGYSVSREKKESFPLTVTSAQKNPTAFYLCASWEGANTGELFFGEGSRLTVL.